This T cell receptor (beta chain) comes out of a study of shared clonotypes between healthy human individuals. The authors distributed each subset's genomic DNA evenly over several immunoSEQ plates. Clones were read by immunoSEQ multiplex PCR, and TCRdb kept only the in-frame ones, dropping some. The table shows 150,000 to 200,000 clones, with approximately 92% occurring only once. Germline V gene lookup returns CDR1 LNHDA and CDR2 SQIVND (reference sequence). The CDR3 runs to 19 residues. The V segment lost 3 bases and the J segment 0 bases; nucleotides outside the gene matches: 13. This clonotype was obtained from a woman aged 25 to 39 in good health. The chain recombines TRBV19 with TRBJ2-2; 7 bases are shared with TRBD2. The sequencing input was naive CD4+ T cells sorted from blood. The subset: CD45RA+ positively selected. The CDR3 DNA reads as TGTGCCAGTAGTATCCTTGGAGGCCCTAGCGGAGCGAACACCGGGGAGCTGTTTTTT. Translating gives CASSILGGPSGANTGELFF.